This TCR beta chain derives from a study of blood T cell repertoires in COVID-19. Turning to the study itself: Samples came from the United States, Italy and Spain, spanning acute and convalescent COVID-19. The analysed material was cDNA or gDNA that came from T cells, B-cell-depleted T cells, or PBMCs.

Original handling: Amplification of reference gene primers was used by the study to estimate nucleated cell counts. Sequencing was performed with immunoSEQ multiplex PCR; in TCRdb, only in-frame clones are kept and a portion is missing. Clone size and the V and J calls come from that table; the DNA yielded D and trimming. The repertoire holds tens of thousands of clones, with roughly 90% as singletons. Trimming took off 1 base at V and 0 bases at J, with 8 bases between the two ends. The CDR3 contains 15 residues. Germline assignment: CDR1 SGHDT and CDR2 YYEEEE. Turning to this clone: The sample has other DNA sequences that encode this CDR3 too.

J is TRBJ1-5 and V is TRBV5-6; D is undetermined. The sequencing sample was made of peripheral blood. The sequence was obtained from a woman of 80 years or more with active or convalescent COVID-19. The CDR3 sequence: CASSLRGFSNQPQHF. In DNA, the CDR3 is TGTGCCAGCAGCTTGCGAGGATTTAGCAATCAGCCCCAGCATTTT.